Reported below is one T cell receptor beta chain. Its antigen remains unidentified. At one end, the junction sequence differs from germline, possibly due to a read error. This sample is part of a study of blood T cells in healthy people across ages (dated by TCRdb to between 2014 and 2016). About the investigation overall: In model experiments, template switching captured about one uniquely barcoded TCR beta cDNA molecule for every two T cells. To track age-related changes in TCR beta repertoire diversity, the study relied on deep sequencing normalized with unique cDNA molecular identifiers. The donors were split into four age groups: young (average about 15 years), middle-aged (roughly 40), aged (over 55) and long-lived (roughly 77). To avoid experimental bias, donors of different ages were distributed randomly across sequencing lanes. Using the same blood draw, the study looked at two additional independent replicas of 1 million unique cDNA reads for two donors, one aged 18 to 30 and the other aged 80 or older. On the study overall, not on this receptor specifically: Because the CMV infection status of the donors was unknown, age-related changes in expanded clonotypes may potentially have been confounded. Bulk unsorted PBMC profiling prevented conclusive comparison of naive and antigen-experienced compartments. Compared with the aged group, the long-lived group had more naive CD4+ T cells, fewer expanded clones and increased TCR diversity, suggesting age selection. Estimates of total diversity based on one million sequenced T cells were considered lower bounds and underestimates. Observed TCR beta diversity per million T cells fell roughly linearly with age, and a significant reduction was already apparent by age around 40. A strong correlation was found between observed TCR beta diversity and the percentage of naive T cells measured by flow cytometry.

The library relied on 5' RACE. Sequencing relied on an Illumina HiSeq 2500. A second roughly 6 to 11 cycle PCR used a sample-barcoded 5' primer and a J-beta primer mix. A unique molecular identifier was introduced onto each TCR beta cDNA molecule by a template-switch 5' adaptor carrying 12 random nucleotides. Each sample yielded at least 2.5 million CDR3-containing paired-end reads. All of the RNA was converted into first-strand cDNA using the Mint cDNA synthesis kit, with a TRBC-specific oligonucleotide serving as the primer. Following uracil-DNA glycosylase treatment, a first 18-cycle PCR with universal primers M1SS and BC2_uni_R was performed on all cDNA. The published analysis was carried out like this. Normalization of each sample was performed by random selection of 1 million high-quality reads, each carrying a distinct molecular identifier. Reads with shared molecular identifiers were discarded instead of being binned into consensus sequences. CDR3 identification, clonotype clustering and error correction used MiTCR with a Q25 quality threshold and the strictest error-elimination algorithm. A nonparametric unseen species model with Euler transformation was used to estimate a lower bound on total TCR beta diversity. TCRdb trimmed public reads at Q25 via fastp, called clones via MiXCR and kept in-frame beta chains. For every CDR3 protein sequence, its rows merge into one entry that carries the most common genes and DNA. The V and J calls and clone size come from TCRdb's table, not from the authors' own analysis. This sample is represented by about 620,000 distinct CDR3 sequences; more than 20% of them were singletons. The ten largest clonotypes hold roughly 3.9% of the sample.

The donors were around 39 Caucasian individuals from Russia, aged roughly 6 to 100 years, who were systemically healthy. Ten milliliters of peripheral blood were drawn from each donor into EDTA-treated Vacutainer tubes. Ficoll-Paque density-gradient centrifugation was used to isolate PBMCs, with at least 6.5 million per sample. Total RNA was extracted from PBMCs with Trizol reagent, with at least 6 micrograms obtained per sample. For every donor, an aliquot of PBMCs went through flow cytometry to measure the percentages of naive CD45RAhigh/CD27high T cells. This clonotype was obtained from a man aged 65 to 79 in good health. The sample comprised blood.

This receptor has the CDR3 CSALDPDYGHTF. The nucleotides read TGCAGTGCTCTGGACCCCGACTATGGCCACACCTTC. This chain is built from TRBV20-1 and TRBJ1-2, with the identity of the D gene unclear. From the cysteine up to the phenylalanine, the CDR3 has a length of 12 residues. CDR3 DNA only is kept here, 36 bases in frame from base 1. Sequences DFQATT (CDR1) and SNEGSKA (CDR2) are obtained from the germline V gene (reference sequence).